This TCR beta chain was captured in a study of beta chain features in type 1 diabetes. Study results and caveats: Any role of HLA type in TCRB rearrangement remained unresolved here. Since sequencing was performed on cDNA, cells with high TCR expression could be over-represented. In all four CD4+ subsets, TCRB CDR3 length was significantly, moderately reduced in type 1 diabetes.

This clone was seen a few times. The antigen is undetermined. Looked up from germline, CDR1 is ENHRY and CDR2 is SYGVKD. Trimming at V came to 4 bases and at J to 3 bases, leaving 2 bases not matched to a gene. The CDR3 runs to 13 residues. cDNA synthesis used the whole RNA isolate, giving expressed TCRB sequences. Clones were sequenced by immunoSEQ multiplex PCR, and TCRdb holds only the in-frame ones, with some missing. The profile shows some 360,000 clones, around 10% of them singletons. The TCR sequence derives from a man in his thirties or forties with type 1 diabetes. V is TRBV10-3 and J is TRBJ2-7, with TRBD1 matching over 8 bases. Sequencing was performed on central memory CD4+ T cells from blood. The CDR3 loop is CAISAGGNYEQYF. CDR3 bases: TGTGCCATCAGTGCAGGGGGCAACTACGAGCAGTACTTC.